This TCR beta chain originates from a study of OX40 agonist ivuxolimab in advanced cancers. Study-level information: Three dose-escalation patients had partial responses: one with hepatocellular carcinoma and two with cutaneous melanoma. Study outcomes and limitations: Expanded clones belonging to CD8+ T cells outnumbered, on average, those of CD4+.

Trimming cost V 1 base and J 4 bases, with 17 bases left between them. Germline lookup yields CDR1 MGHRA and CDR2 YSYEKL. The CDR3 is 17 amino acids. Assay used: immunoSEQ multiplex PCR; TCRdb lists only in-frame clones, some missing. The sample has fewer than 120,000 clones; about nine tenths are singletons. Concerning this clone: What it binds is unknown.

The clonotype comes from an adult with an advanced solid tumor such as melanoma, head and neck, liver or kidney cancer. The V and J genes are TRBV4-1 and TRBJ1-5, with TRBD1 as a possible D gene (5 bases). This specimen was CD4+ or CD8+ T cells sorted from blood, taken in a trial of the OX40 agonist ivuxolimab. This chain's CDR3 is CASSQAVGRVRNQPQHF. The CDR3 DNA reads TGCGCCAGCAGCCAAGCCGTCGGCAGGGTAAGGAATCAGCCCCAGCATTTT.